This T cell receptor beta chain was documented in a study of blood T cell repertoires in COVID-19. Everyone who took part was roughly 18 to 89 years old, and they came from 24 US areas. Methods used by the authors: Amplifying reference gene primers gave estimates of nucleated cell counts. Assay: immunoSEQ multiplex PCR; the TCRdb copy retains only in-frame clones and omits some. The V and J calls and the clone size are those of that table, but D and trimming were determined from the DNA. The profile shows some 170,000 clones, roughly nine tenths of them singletons. V was pared by 1 base and J by 4 bases, with 4 bases of the junction left unmatched. Germline CDR1 and CDR2: SGHDT and YYEEEE. This CDR3 has 15 amino acids.

The source of this sequence is a human donor with acute COVID-19. The donor label of this sample is uncertain. Sequencing was performed on PBMCs or T cells enriched from blood (not recorded which). The chain joins TRBV5-6 to TRBJ1-2; TRBD1 agrees at 10 bases. The DNA of the CDR3 is TGTGCCAGCAGCTTGACCGGGACAGGGGTCTATGGCTACACCTTC. Residues: CASSLTGTGVYGYTF.